Below are 22 T cell receptor beta chains sequenced from a single sample in a study of T cell responses to AZD1222 COVID-19 vaccine. Measured with immunoSEQ multiplex PCR; TCRdb has only the in-frame clones, and not every one. The data show some 110,000 clones, more than 75% seen once. The sample here was peripheral blood, taken on day 0 of AZD1222 vaccination. These receptors originate from an adult in good health.

The gene calls are TRBV6-5 and TRBJ1-1, with no clear D. This CDR3 has 16 residues. V dropped 0 bases and J dropped 4 bases, with 15 bases sitting between them. CDR1 and CDR2 from the germline V gene are MNHEY and SVGAGI. The DNA for the CDR3 is TGTGCCAGCAGTTACTCGGCCCTGCTGGGAGGCACTGAAGCTTTCTTT. Translating it yields CASSYSALLGGTEAFF.

With respect to this clone: Its ends do not fully match the called genes, so a read error is possible. The chain carries TRBV2 and TRBJ2-7; D is unclear. The CDR3 is made up of 10 amino acids. Germline values: CDR1 SNHLY, CDR2 FYNNEI. The chain's CDR3 is CASSGHEYNF. The DNA of the CDR3 is TGTGCCAGCAGCGGGCACGAGTATAACTTC.

The chain combines TRBV30 with TRBJ1-5; 9 nucleotides match TRBD1. The CDR3 runs 15 residues. J gave up 6 bases and V 0 bases, and 6 bases lay outside the gene matches. Germline-derived CDR1 and CDR2 are GTSNPN and SVGIG (reference sequence). The CDR3 DNA sequence: TGTGCCTGGAGTGTAGGGACAGGGTTGGGTCAGCCCCAGCATTTT. It is translated as CAWSVGTGLGQPQHF.

This clone occurred once. V is TRBV28 and J is TRBJ2-1, with D perhaps matching TRBD1 or TRBD2 (6 bases each). CDR3 length: 15 amino acids. CDR1 is MDHEN, CDR2 SYDVKM, per germline. Trimming removed 7 bases from V and 2 bases from J, with 15 bases in between. The CDR3, as DNA: TGTGCCAGCATTAACTTAGGGGGGACCTACAATGAGCAGTTCTTC. Protein: CASINLGGTYNEQFF. Complete variable domain (other parts from reference TRBV28 and TRBJ2-1): DVKVTQSSRYLVKRTGEKVFLECVQDMDHENMFWYRQDPGLGLRLIYFSYDVKMKEKGDIPEGYSVSREKKERFSLILESASTNQTSMYLCASINLGGTYNEQFFGPGTRLTVL.

The J gene is TRBJ2-3, the V gene TRBV5-4; unclear D gene. Germline CDR1 and CDR2: SGHNT and YYREEE (reference sequence). The CDR3 spans 15 residues. Trimming left V 4 bases short and J 3 bases short, with 15 bases between. This CDR3 reads CASSPDSRVTDTQYF. CDR3 DNA: TGTGCCAGCAGCCCAGATAGTAGGGTAACAGATACGCAGTATTTT.

This rearrangement joins TRBV5-1 to TRBJ1-6, with D maybe TRBD1 (5 bases). The germline gives CDR1 SGHRS, CDR2 YFSETQ. The germline V and J ends were trimmed by 4 bases and 7 bases, with 15 bases remaining between them. This CDR3 comprises 15 residues. CDR3 in DNA: TGCGCCAGCAGCGCCAGGGATGTCAGGAATTCACCCCTCCACTTT. It encodes CASSARDVRNSPLHF. The full variable domain, its missing parts supplied by reference TRBV5-1 and TRBJ1-6, is KAGVTQTPRYLIKTRGQQVTLSCSPISGHRSVSWYQQTPGQGLQFLFEYFSETQRNKGNFPGRFSGRQFSNSRSEMNVSTLELGDSALYLCASSARDVRNSPLHFGNGTRLTVT.

The chain recombines TRBV7-8 with TRBJ2-1, with unresolved D. The V and J ends lost 2 bases and 0 bases respectively, with 11 bases between them. The CDR3 sequence is 16 residues long. Germline assignment: CDR1 SGHVS and CDR2 FQNEAQ. CDR3 protein: CASSLTSSSSYNEQFF. CDR3 nucleotides: TGTGCCAGCAGCTTAACTTCCTCGAGCTCCTACAATGAGCAGTTCTTC. Full variable domain (remainder filled in from reference TRBV7-8 and TRBJ2-1): GAGVSQSPRYKVAKRGQDVALRCDPISGHVSLFWYQQALGQGPEFLTYFQNEAQLDKSGLPSDRFFAERPEGSVSTLKIQRTQQEDSAVYLCASSLTSSSSYNEQFFGPGTRLTVL.

The chain joins TRBV30 to TRBJ1-6; 12 bases fit TRBD1. Trimming cost V 3 bases and J 9 bases; bases outside gene matches: 6. The germline V gene has CDR1 GTSNPN and CDR2 SVGIG (reference sequence). This CDR3 is 15 amino acids long. CDR3 loop: CAWRGGQGAGSPLHF. The CDR3 region has the DNA TGTGCCTGGAGGGGGGGACAGGGGGCAGGTTCACCCCTCCACTTT.

The J gene is TRBJ1-3, the V gene TRBV18; D remains ambiguous. V was trimmed by 2 bases and J by 0 bases, leaving 11 bases between them. CDR3 length: 16 residues. Germline V gene sequence: CDR1 KGHSH, CDR2 LQKENI. CDR3 nucleotide sequence: TGTGCCAGCTCACCAGTAGACTCCTCCTCTGGAAACACCATATATTTT. Translated: CASSPVDSSSGNTIYF. Full variable domain (rest looked up from reference TRBV18 and TRBJ1-3): NAGVMQNPRHLVRRRGQEARLRCSPMKGHSHVYWYRQLPEEGLKFMVYLQKENIIDESGMPKERFSAEFPKEGPSILRIQQVVRGDSAAYFCASSPVDSSSGNTIYFGEGSWLTVV.

This clone has a single count. The genes are TRBV28 and TRBJ2-2; tentatively, D is TRBD2 (6 bases). Germline-derived CDR1 and CDR2 are MDHEN and SYDVKM. Trimming left V 2 bases short and J 6 bases short, with 19 bases between. The CDR3 contains 17 residues. CDR3: CASSLVRVGSYPGELFF. The CDR3 nucleotides read TGTGCCAGCAGTTTAGTTCGGGTCGGGAGCTATCCCGGGGAGCTGTTTTTT. Variable domain in full (rest from reference TRBV28 and TRBJ2-2): DVKVTQSSRYLVKRTGEKVFLECVQDMDHENMFWYRQDPGLGLRLIYFSYDVKMKEKGDIPEGYSVSREKKERFSLILESASTNQTSMYLCASSLVRVGSYPGELFFGEGSRLTVL.

The chain is built from TRBV20-1 and TRBJ1-4; D gene uncertain. Germline V CDR1 and CDR2: DFQATT, SNEGSKA (reference sequence). The V gene lost 3 bases and the J gene lost 7 bases, with 12 bases spanning the gap. This CDR3 comprises 13 residues. CDR3 DNA sequence: TGCAGTGCTAGTATAGCCGCCGGTGAAAAACTGTTTTTT. Protein sequence: CSASIAAGEKLFF.

V is TRBV18 and J is TRBJ1-5; D is possibly TRBD1 (5 bases). The CDR3 has 15 residues. Between the trimmed V and J ends, which lost 0 bases and 1 base, there was a span of 7 bases. Germline-derived CDR1 and CDR2 are KGHSH and LQKENI. CDR3 sequence: CASSPPGGSNQPQHF. The CDR3 DNA reads as TGTGCCAGCTCACCACCGGGGGGGAGCAATCAGCCCCAGCATTTT.

This rearrangement joins TRBV3-1 (or the pseudogene TRBV3-2) to TRBJ2-7, with 14 bases aligning to TRBD2. The CDR3 contains 16 residues. CDR1 and CDR2 from the germline V gene are LGHDT and YNNKEL (reference sequence). Losses at the gene ends were 3 bases for V and 5 bases for J; bases not matched to a gene: 6. CDR3 in amino acids: CASSQGLAGVQDEQYF. CDR3 DNA sequence: TGTGCCAGCAGCCAGGGACTAGCGGGAGTACAGGACGAGCAGTACTTC.

V is TRBV3-1 (or the pseudogene TRBV3-2) and J is TRBJ1-5; no clear D. CDR3 length: 13 amino acids. V lost 2 bases and J lost 2, with 4 bases in between. Germline values: CDR1 LGHDT, CDR2 YNNKEL (reference sequence). CDR3 sequence reads: CASSQYRNQPQHF. The CDR3 DNA reads as TGTGCCAGCAGCCAATATCGCAATCAGCCCCAGCATTTT.

V is TRBV30 and J is TRBJ2-7, with D perhaps TRBD2 (5 bases). Trimming removed 4 bases at V and 3 bases at J, with 22 bases between. Germline V gene sequence: CDR1 GTSNPN, CDR2 SVGIG (reference sequence). The CDR3 has 16 amino acids. CDR3 coding DNA: TGTGCCTGGACCGGGCCCTACAGCGGAAACCTCTACGAGCAGTACTTC. This sequence encodes CAWTGPYSGNLYEQYF.

The chain employs TRBV5-4 and TRBJ2-5, with TRBD2 as a possible D gene (5 bases). CDR1 is SGHNT, CDR2 YYREEE, per germline (reference sequence). Trimming left V 0 bases short and J 0 bases short, with 12 bases between. CDR3 length equals 16 residues. In DNA form, the CDR3 reads TGTGCCAGCAGCTTGGAACCGGGGATGTACCAAGAGACCCAGTACTTC. Protein product: CASSLEPGMYQETQYF. The full variable domain, in which reference TRBV5-4 and TRBJ2-5 provide the parts outside the CDR3, is ETGVTQSPTHLIKTRGQQVTLRCSSQSGHNTVSWYQQALGQGPQFIFQYYREEENGRGNFPPRFSGLQFPNYSSELNVNALELDDSALYLCASSLEPGMYQETQYFGPGTRLLVL.

This clone has a single count. V is TRBV5-1 and J is TRBJ2-1, with D possibly TRBD1 on 5 matching bases. V gave up 1 base and J gave up 1 base, with 12 bases separating them. The CDR3 covers 16 residues. The germline V gene encodes CDR1 SGHRS and CDR2 YFSETQ. The CDR3 sequence is CASSLNGGQSYNEQFF. The DNA of the CDR3 is TGCGCCAGCAGCTTGAATGGCGGACAATCCTACAATGAGCAGTTCTTC. The full variable domain, rest sourced from reference TRBV5-1 and TRBJ2-1, is KAGVTQTPRYLIKTRGQQVTLSCSPISGHRSVSWYQQTPGQGLQFLFEYFSETQRNKGNFPGRFSGRQFSNSRSEMNVSTLELGDSALYLCASSLNGGQSYNEQFFGPGTRLTVL.

V usage is TRBV19 and J usage is TRBJ1-2; D gene ambiguous. From germline, CDR1 is LNHDA and CDR2 SQIVND (reference sequence). The CDR3 covers 16 residues. V was clipped by 2 bases and J by 0 bases, with 13 bases between them. The CDR3 sequence is CASSINWQPSNYGYTF. DNA for the CDR3: TGTGCCAGTAGTATAAATTGGCAGCCCTCTAACTATGGCTACACCTTC. The full variable domain, completed using reference TRBV19 and TRBJ1-2, is DGGITQSPKYLFRKEGQNVTLSCEQNLNHDAMYWYRQDPGQGLRLIYYSQIVNDFQKGDIAEGYSVSREKKESFPLTVTSAQKNPTAFYLCASSINWQPSNYGYTFGSGTRLTVV.

This clone was seen only once. The chain has TRBV5-5 and TRBJ1-1, with D unclear. The CDR3 runs to 13 residues. The germline CDR1 and CDR2 sequences are SGHKS and YYEKEE (reference sequence). V lost 5 bases and J lost 3, with 11 bases in between. The CDR3 here is CASRLISDTEAFF. In DNA, the CDR3 is TGTGCCAGCAGGCTTATTTCGGACACTGAAGCTTTCTTT.

The chain uses TRBV18 and TRBJ1-5, with 8 positions matching TRBD1. The ends lost 4 bases at V and 4 bases at J; junction bases unmatched: 3. CDR3 size: 14 residues. CDR1 KGHSH and CDR2 LQKENI come from the germline V gene. In DNA form, the CDR3 reads TGTGCCAGCTCACGTGGGACAGGTAATCAGCCCCAGCATTTT. Translated, it gives CASSRGTGNQPQHF.

V usage is TRBV15 and J usage is TRBJ2-3, with TRBD2 matching over 12 bases. This CDR3 has 21 residues. Per germline, CDR1 LNHNV and CDR2 YYDKDF (reference sequence). V lost 0 bases to trimming and J lost 4 bases; unmatched junction nucleotides: 17. The CDR3 is CATSRDEGLAGGGFNADTQYF. CDR3 sequence (DNA): TGTGCCACCAGCAGAGATGAGGGGCTAGCGGGAGGGGGGTTTAACGCAGATACGCAGTATTTT.

This clone occurred a few times. The chain joins TRBV27 to TRBJ2-1; 7 bases line up with TRBD1. The CDR3 totals 15 residues. V trimming: 4 bases; J trimming: 8 bases; junction bases outside the gene matches: 11. Germline-derived CDR1 and CDR2 are MNHEY and SMNVEV (reference sequence). The CDR3 nucleotides read TGTGCCAGCAGTTGGACGGACAGGAAGAGGTATGAGCAGTTCTTC. Encoded protein: CASSWTDRKRYEQFF.